Below, 23 T cell receptor beta chains from the same sample are listed, as sequenced in a study of post-analysis software for immune sequencing data. Whole-study findings and limits: In patients, five or six TRBV segments were more frequent than in controls, with TRBV5-6, TRBV5-1 and TRBV20-1 among them.

The antigens these receptors bind are not known. Unique molecular identifiers featured in each of the TCR beta cDNA libraries. TCRdb passed the PCR reads through MiXCR, listing each CDR3 protein once. Of about 770,000 distinct CDR3 sequences listed, just over 45% were seen once; the top ten hold 4.9%. The sequencing input was blood. These receptors all stem from a girl aged 5-17 years with multiple sclerosis.

This clonotype has only one observation. This chain connects TRBV27 to TRBJ2-1; 7 nucleotides match TRBD1. J lost 4 bases, V lost 4 bases, and 10 bases had no gene match. The CDR3 has 16 amino acids. Looked up from germline, CDR1 is MNHEY and CDR2 is SMNVEV (reference sequence). CDR3 region: CASSSWPGTVYNEQFF. Written as DNA, the CDR3 is TGTGCCAGCAGTTCCTGGCCCGGGACAGTTTACAATGAGCAGTTCTTC.

This clonotype came up a few times. The V and J genes are TRBV7-6 and TRBJ1-2; possible D gene TRBD1, 6 bases. Germline CDR1 SGHVS, CDR2 FNYEAQ. This CDR3 has 13 amino acids. Trimming stripped 5 bases from V and 5 bases from J, with 12 bases between. The CDR3 spells CASSTEGTYGYTF. The CDR3 DNA sequence: TGTGCCAGCAGCACCGAGGGGACATATGGCTACACCTTC.

In this sample, this clonotype turned up a few times. The J gene is TRBJ1-6, the V gene TRBV28; TRBD1 is a possible D gene (6 bases). Trimming took 8 bases from V and 4 from J, leaving 12 bases between them. The V gene's germline CDR1 is MDHEN and CDR2 SYDVKM. The CDR3 is 14 residues long. CDR3 DNA: TGTGCCAGCTCCTACGGACAGTATAATTCACCCCTCCACTTT. Protein sequence: CASSYGQYNSPLHF.

The chain recombines TRBV6-5 with TRBJ1-1; D is perhaps TRBD1 (5 bases). The CDR3 totals 10 residues. The germline V and J ends were trimmed by 10 bases and 3 bases, with 6 bases remaining between them. Germline CDR1 is MNHEY and CDR2 is SVGAGI. The CDR3: CATGYTEAFF. CDR3 coding DNA: TGTGCCACAGGGTACACTGAAGCTTTCTTT.

This rearrangement joins TRBV6-5 to TRBJ1-4, with 9 bases aligning to TRBD1. This CDR3 contains 13 residues. Germline loops: CDR1 MNHEY, CDR2 SVGAGI. The V and J ends lost 8 bases and 4 bases, in that order; junction bases with no gene match: 2. The CDR3, as DNA: TGTGCCAGCGGGACAGGGTTTAATGAAAAACTGTTTTTT. Its translation: CASGTGFNEKLFF.

J is TRBJ2-1 and V is TRBV13, with D possibly TRBD2 on 6 matching bases. Trimming shortened V by 7 bases and J by 13 bases, and 20 bases separated the two germline ends. Per the germline V gene, CDR1 is PRHDT and CDR2 is FYEKMQ (reference sequence). This CDR3 has 13 amino acids. The CDR3 is CASTTGRRETQFF. CDR3 in DNA: TGTGCCAGCACCACCGGACGGAGGGAAACCCAGTTCTTC. Full variable domain (outside the CDR3, taken from reference TRBV13 and TRBJ2-1): AAGVIQSPRHLIKEKRETATLKCYPIPRHDTVYWYQQGPGQDPQFLISFYEKMQSDKGSIPDRFSAQQFSDYHSELNMSSLELGDSALYFCASTTGRRETQFFGPGTRLTVL.

This clonotype showed up just a few times. CDR3 sequence: CASSVAWSPYEQYF. Here the CDR3 DNA reads TGTGCCAGCAGCGTAGCTTGGTCCCCCTACGAGCAGTACTTC. The gene calls are TRBV9 and TRBJ2-7; D gene uncertain. Germline values: CDR1 SGDLS, CDR2 YYNGEE. The CDR3 consists of 14 residues. V lost 0 bases to trimming and J lost 2 bases, with 9 bases between them.

This clonotype showed up just once. The rearrangement uses TRBV7-8 and TRBJ2-2, with D unclear. The CDR3 extends over 13 amino acids. V was trimmed by 8 bases and J by 4 bases, leaving 11 bases between them. CDR1 is SGHVS and CDR2 is FQNEAQ in the germline V gene. CDR3 protein: CASFPLPTGELFF. CDR3 sequence (DNA): TGTGCCAGCTTTCCCCTTCCCACCGGGGAGCTGTTTTTT.

The chain links TRBV5-1 to TRBJ1-3, with D perhaps matching TRBD1 (6 bases). The CDR3 extends over 17 amino acids. Trimming removed 4 bases at V and 4 bases at J, with 21 bases between. Per the germline V gene, CDR1 is SGHRS and CDR2 is YFSETQ. CDR3 loop: CASSRSTGWESGNTIYF. DNA of the CDR3: TGCGCCAGCAGCAGATCTACAGGGTGGGAGTCCGGAAACACCATATATTTT.

The chain uses TRBV6-6 and TRBJ2-7; D ambiguous. The CDR3 has 12 residues. V lost 2 bases and J 5 bases, leaving 7 bases between the germline ends. Germline lookup yields CDR1 MNHNY and CDR2 SVGAGI (reference sequence). CDR3 sequence: CASSYRIDEQYF. In nucleotides, the CDR3 is TGTGCCAGCAGTTACCGCATCGACGAGCAGTACTTC.

The chain has TRBV20-1 and TRBJ2-1; 9 bases map to TRBD2. Trimming took 3 bases from V and 2 from J; bases not matched to a gene: 8. This CDR3 has 16 residues. Looked up from germline, CDR1 is DFQATT and CDR2 is SNEGSKA (reference sequence). This chain's CDR3 is CSARPGSGRAYNEQFF. For the CDR3, the DNA is TGCAGTGCTAGGCCCGGTAGCGGGAGAGCCTACAATGAGCAGTTCTTC.

V and J are TRBV4-1 and TRBJ2-5; the match to TRBD2 covers 7 bases. The J call may be wrong; the DNA end is better matched by TRBJ2-7. The CDR3 spans 14 residues. CDR1 and CDR2 (germline): MGHRA, YSYEKL. The CDR3 bases are TGCGCCAGCAGCCCCCTGGGAGGGGCCCACGAGCAGTACTTC. It codes for CASSPLGGAHEQYF.

The V and J genes are TRBV12-3 or TRBV12-4 and TRBJ1-2; 7 bases are a match to TRBD1. V dropped 4 bases and J dropped 5; count of bases not matched to a gene: 10. The CDR3 is 15 amino acids. CDR3 amino acids: CASSSRGQSSYGYTF. The CDR3 nucleotides are TGTGCCAGCAGTTCGAGGGGACAGTCGTCTTATGGCTACACCTTC.

This clonotype was detected a few times. This sequence joins TRBV5-1 and TRBJ2-7; 8 nucleotides agree with TRBD1. V lost 3 bases, J lost 1 base, and 6 bases stayed unmatched. The CDR3 is made up of 15 amino acids. Germline-derived CDR1 and CDR2 are SGHRS and YFSETQ. The CDR3 region has the DNA TGCGCCAGCAGCTACGGACAGGGCTTTTCCTACGAGCAGTACTTC. Translation gives CASSYGQGFSYEQYF.

This clonotype has just a few counts. A junction boundary mismatches the germline segment, possibly from a read error. The V and J genes are TRBV7-7 and TRBJ2-5, with D possibly called TRBD1 or TRBD2 (6 bases each). There are 15 residues in the CDR3. The germline gives CDR1 SSHAT, CDR2 FNYEAQ (reference sequence). CDR3 in DNA: TGTGCTAGCAGGTCAAACCGGGGGCGCCAAGAGACCCAGTACTTC. This encodes CASRSNRGRQETQYF. Combining the CDR3 with reference TRBV7-7 and TRBJ2-5 gives the whole variable domain GAGVSQSPRYKVTKRGQDVTLRCDPISSHATLYWYQQALGQGPEFLTYFNYEAQPDKSGLPSDRFSAERPEGSISTLTIQRTEQRDSAMYRCASRSNRGRQETQYFGPGTRLLVL.

This clonotype was counted only a few times. The chain joins TRBV7-9 to TRBJ2-1; 7 nucleotides line up with TRBD2. This CDR3 region has 15 residues. Per the germline V gene, CDR1 is SEHNR and CDR2 is FQNEAQ (reference sequence). V gave up 5 bases and J gave up 6 bases; unmatched junction bases: 10. The CDR3 sequence is CASSQTPGGSNEQFF. The CDR3 nucleotides are TGTGCCAGCAGCCAGACCCCGGGAGGCAGCAATGAGCAGTTCTTC.

The chain uses TRBV6-2 or TRBV6-3 and TRBJ1-2; D is perhaps TRBD1 (6 bases). This CDR3 comprises 15 residues. V shed 4 bases and J shed 7 bases, with 19 bases lying between them. Germline V gene sequence: CDR1 MNHEY, CDR2 SVGEGT. DNA for the CDR3: TGTGCCAGCAGTTTTGACAGGACCCCTACCGCTGGCTACACCTTC. Protein sequence: CASSFDRTPTAGYTF.

The chain has TRBV12-3 or TRBV12-4 and TRBJ1-1; no definite D call. The CDR3 totals 12 residues. Trimming took 6 bases from V and 9 from J, leaving 14 bases between them. The CDR3 nucleotides read TGTGCCAGCAGCTGGACGACGGAGCAAGCTTTCTTT. It yields the protein CASSWTTEQAFF.

A few counts support this clonotype. The rearrangement uses TRBV5-1 and TRBJ1-5; no clear D. V shed 5 bases and J shed 0 bases, with 12 bases lying between them. From germline, CDR1 is SGHRS and CDR2 YFSETQ. CDR3 size: 15 residues. The CDR3 region has the DNA TGCGCCAGCAGTCTTCGTCCGGGTAGCAATCAGCCCCAGCATTTT. Encoded protein: CASSLRPGSNQPQHF.

The gene calls are TRBV4-1 and TRBJ1-4; D remains unclear. V was shortened by 4 bases and J by 6 bases, with 15 bases between the two germline ends. The germline gives CDR1 MGHRA, CDR2 YSYEKL. The CDR3 contains 15 residues. CDR3 loop: CASSPIGRGDEKLFF. CDR3 DNA: TGCGCCAGCAGCCCCATCGGACGGGGAGATGAAAAACTGTTTTTT.

Many counts were recorded for this clonotype. This chain uses TRBV20-1 with TRBJ2-6; D possibly uses TRBD1 or TRBD2 (5 bases each). CDR1 and CDR2 (germline): DFQATT, SNEGSKA (reference sequence). V lost 5 bases and J 0 bases, leaving 14 bases between the germline ends. The CDR3 loop spans 16 amino acids. CDR3 residues: CSAGGVGLSGANVLTF. The CDR3 region has the DNA TGCAGTGCTGGAGGTGTGGGGCTCTCTGGGGCCAACGTCCTGACTTTC.

This clonotype was detected only a few times. CDR3 in amino acids: CASSWTGLQETQYF. The CDR3 DNA is TGTGCCAGCAGTTGGACAGGCCTCCAAGAGACCCAGTACTTC. The J gene is TRBJ2-5, the V gene TRBV6-6, with 7 bases that match TRBD1. Per germline, CDR1 MNHNY and CDR2 SVGAGI (reference sequence). With V trimmed by 4 bases and J by 1 base, 3 bases remained unmatched. This CDR3 is built from 14 residues.

V usage is TRBV11-2 and J usage is TRBJ2-3; 8 bases are a match to TRBD2. CDR3 size: 16 residues. Germline CDR1 is SGHAT and CDR2 is FQNNGV. V lost 3 bases and J lost 2; bases outside the gene matches: 7. Written as DNA, the CDR3 is TGTGCCAGCAGCTTCCCACTAGCGGTGAACACAGATACGCAGTATTTT. This sequence encodes CASSFPLAVNTDTQYF.